This TCR beta chain was recovered during a study of blood T cell repertoires in COVID-19. On the study more broadly: PBMCs, B-cell-depleted T cells, or T cells provided the cDNA or gDNA that made up the material.

Source study methods: Reference gene primers were amplified, and this amplification served to estimate nucleated cell counts. Clones were sequenced by immunoSEQ multiplex PCR, and TCRdb holds only the in-frame ones, with some missing. The DNA gave D and trimming, while V, J and clone size come from that table. Of 100,000 to 150,000 clones in the sample, around 86% were seen once. The CDR3 totals 9 residues. Germline CDR1 and CDR2: SQVTM and ANQGSEA. As concerns this clone: A junction boundary mismatches the germline segment, possibly from a read error.

V and J are TRBV29-1 and TRBJ1-2; no definite D call. This clonotype was sampled from a woman aged 80 or older with acute or convalescent COVID-19. Specimen: peripheral blood. The CDR3: CSVESGRLF. In DNA form, the CDR3 reads TGCAGCGTTGAATCAGGCCGGCTGTTC.